One sample yielded the 6 T cell receptor beta chains listed below, sequenced in a study of shared clonotypes between healthy human individuals. Clones were read by immunoSEQ multiplex PCR, and TCRdb kept only the in-frame ones, dropping some. The sample includes some 2,100,000 clones, more than 90% of them seen just once. The sample was naive CD4+ T cells sorted from blood. Subset denoted: CD45RA+ positively selected. These receptor sequences come from a man between 18 and 35 years old in good health.

Points on this clone: One end of the junction fails to match germline, which may point to a read error. This chain joins TRBV7-7 and TRBJ2-5; D unresolved. CDR1 is SSHAT and CDR2 is FNYEAQ in the germline V gene (reference sequence). The CDR3 has 14 amino acids. CDR3 in DNA: TGTGCTAGCACACTAAACTCCGCCCAAGAGACCCAGTACTTC. It translates to CASTLNSAQETQYF. The full variable domain, rest sourced from reference TRBV7-7 and TRBJ2-5, is GAGVSQSPRYKVTKRGQDVTLRCDPISSHATLYWYQQALGQGPEFLTYFNYEAQPDKSGLPSDRFSAERPEGSISTLTIQRTEQRDSAMYRCASTLNSAQETQYFGPGTRLLVL.

This chain joins TRBV6-1 and TRBJ1-2, with TRBD1 identical over 8 bases. The CDR3 is made up of 18 amino acids. V gave up 1 base and J gave up 4 bases; unmatched junction bases: 14. Germline-derived CDR1 and CDR2 are MNHNS and SASEGT. The CDR3 protein is CASSEGLPTGGTIYGYTF. The CDR3 DNA is TGTGCCAGCAGTGAAGGTCTCCCCACAGGGGGGACTATCTATGGCTACACCTTC.

The chain couples TRBV6-5 to TRBJ2-1; TRBD2 aligns across 10 bases. The CDR3 sequence is 13 residues long. Germline V gene sequence: CDR1 MNHEY, CDR2 SVGAGI. With 7 bases clipped from V and 8 bases from J, the junction kept 5 bases outside the gene matches. CDR3 loop: CASTASGSYEQFF. DNA of the CDR3: TGTGCCAGCACGGCTAGCGGGAGCTATGAGCAGTTCTTC.

The rearrangement links TRBV11-2 to TRBJ2-7, with 7 bases fitting TRBD1. The V and J ends lost 4 bases and 6 bases, in that order; junction bases with no gene match: 9. CDR3 length: 14 amino acids. The germline V gene encodes CDR1 SGHAT and CDR2 FQNNGV. Here the CDR3 DNA reads TGTGCCAGCAGCTCCCTACAGGGGCCGGGCGAGCAGTACTTC. It codes for CASSSLQGPGEQYF.

This rearrangement joins TRBV10-1 to TRBJ2-3, with D perhaps TRBD1 (6 bases). Trimming cost V 5 bases and J 4 bases, with 10 bases left between them. The V gene's germline CDR1 is WNHNN and CDR2 SYGVQD (reference sequence). The CDR3 is 13 amino acids. CDR3: CASSSSGADTQYF. In DNA, the CDR3 is TGCGCCAGCAGTTCCTCAGGGGCAGATACGCAGTATTTT.

CDR3 protein: CASSLWVGPGNTIYF. The DNA for the CDR3 is TGCGCCAGCAGCTTGTGGGTAGGGCCGGGAAACACCATATATTTT. The J gene is TRBJ1-3, the V gene TRBV5-1; D unclear. V shed 1 base and J shed 4 bases, with 12 bases lying between them. CDR1 and CDR2 (germline): SGHRS, YFSETQ. The CDR3 contains 15 residues.